This T cell receptor (beta chain) was observed in a study of TIL therapy for anti-PD-1-resistant metastatic lung cancer. The wider study: Median patient age was about 55, ranging roughly 38-85 years. By whole-exome sequencing, median non-synonymous tumor mutation burden was over 1.2 mutations per megabase.

The ends were cut back, 6 bases at V and 4 bases at J, with 18 bases in the middle. The CDR3 spans 15 residues. The germline CDR1 and CDR2 sequences are SNHLY and FYNNEI. The immunoSEQ assay was v3. Each library reached 1.9 million or so read pairs, or roughly 4.5-6.5 million at deep level. Libraries were prepared by immunoSEQ multiplex PCR; TCRdb keeps only in-frame clonotypes and omits some of them. The profile shows approximately 53,000 clones, roughly 78% of them singletons. The time point was: pre-treatment sample, taken before nivolumab and TIL therapy. The sample was blood, taken at baseline. The V gene is TRBV2, the J gene TRBJ1-2; a weak D match, TRBD1 (5 bases). This TCR derives from a woman between 25 and 85 years old with non-small cell lung cancer. The DNA of the CDR3 is TGTGCCAGCAGCCAAGGACCGGGAAGGGGCTATGGCTACACCTTC. Its translation: CASSQGPGRGYGYTF.